One and the same sample provided the 19 T cell receptor beta chains below, sequenced in a study of T cells in Graves' hyperthyroidism and ophthalmopathy. Regions amplified from RNA transcripts were the TCR beta CDR3 regions. First-round RT-PCR of the TCR CDR3 relied on the HTBI primer set. Each CDR3 protein is one row after TCRdb ran MiXCR on the multiplex PCR reads. The sample holds hundreds of thousands of distinct CDR3 sequences, less than 45% seen once. Sequenced material: peripheral blood or thyroid tissue (not recorded which). Source of these receptors: an adult man with Graves' disease, either hyperthyroidism or ophthalmopathy (not recorded which).

This clonotype has at least ten counts. The V gene is TRBV2, the J gene TRBJ1-5, with D possibly matching TRBD1 (6 bases). The CDR3 totals 16 residues. Germline assignment: CDR1 SNHLY and CDR2 FYNNEI. V lost 6 bases and J 0 bases, leaving 15 bases between the germline ends. CDR3: CASRDSQALSNQPQHF. CDR3 sequence (DNA): TGTGCCAGCAGGGACAGCCAGGCCCTTAGCAATCAGCCCCAGCATTTT.

The chain couples TRBV7-2 to TRBJ2-5; D is perhaps TRBD1 (6 bases). The CDR3 contains 14 residues. Trimming took off 5 bases at V and 1 base at J, with 11 bases between the two ends. Germline assignment: CDR1 SGHTA and CDR2 FQGNSA. The CDR3 nucleotides read TGTGCCAGCAGCGGCAGGGGACCCCAAGAGACCCAGTACTTC. Translating gives CASSGRGPQETQYF.

In its sample, this clonotype was seen many times. The V and J genes are TRBV29-1 and TRBJ1-1; D gene ambiguous. The CDR3 length is 13 residues. V lost 2 bases, J lost 0 bases, and 7 bases lay in between. Germline loops: CDR1 SQVTM, CDR2 ANQGSEA. The CDR3, as DNA: TGCAGCGTTGAACGCCGGATGAACACTGAAGCTTTCTTT. Its translation is CSVERRMNTEAFF.

This clonotype was seen a handful of times. The chain uses TRBV7-8 and TRBJ2-7; no reliable D call. The CDR3 is 15 residues long. Trimming removed 1 base at V and 1 base at J, with 11 bases between. Germline V gives CDR1 SGHVS, CDR2 FQNEAQ. CDR3 DNA: TGTGCCAGCAGCTTAGATAGGGCAGGATCCTACGAGCAGTACTTC. Translating it yields CASSLDRAGSYEQYF.

CDR3 loop: CASSQGPQTNTEAFF. The CDR3 DNA reads as TGCGCCAGCAGCCAAGGGCCACAAACGAACACTGAAGCTTTCTTT. The rearrangement joins TRBV4-1 to TRBJ1-1, with D hard to call. The CDR3 is 15 amino acids. V was cut by 1 base and J by 1 base, with 10 bases left in between. Germline V gene sequence: CDR1 MGHRA, CDR2 YSYEKL.

There are many counts of this clonotype. V gene TRBV25-1 combines with J gene TRBJ2-5; 7 bases line up with TRBD1. The CDR3 runs to 16 residues. CDR1 and CDR2 (germline): MGHDK, SYGVNS. After removal of 4 bases from V and 2 bases from J, the junction contained 10 bases not matched to a gene. The CDR3 here is CASSGKPGQIQETQYF. CDR3 nucleotides: TGTGCCAGCAGTGGTAAACCGGGACAGATACAAGAGACCCAGTACTTC.

The chain combines TRBV20-1 with TRBJ2-7; D perhaps matches TRBD1 (5 bases). Per germline, CDR1 DFQATT and CDR2 SNEGSKA (reference sequence). The CDR3 runs 16 residues. V gave up 0 bases and J gave up 3 bases, with 18 bases separating them. The CDR3 bases are TGCAGTGCTAGAGATTTGAGTCAGGGAAACTTCTACGAGCAGTACTTC. Residues: CSARDLSQGNFYEQYF.

This clonotype showed up many times. The genes are TRBV20-1 and TRBJ1-1, with D maybe TRBD1 (6 bases). The CDR3 extends over 13 amino acids. CDR1 DFQATT and CDR2 SNEGSKA come from the germline V gene (reference sequence). The V end was cut by 2 bases, the J end by 6 bases, with 13 bases between. CDR3: CSARRSGVAEAFF. DNA of the CDR3: TGCAGTGCTAGACGATCAGGGGTAGCTGAAGCTTTCTTT.

The chain employs TRBV15 and TRBJ2-4; 7 positions agree with TRBD1. CDR3 length: 15 amino acids. Germline assignment: CDR1 LNHNV and CDR2 YYDKDF (reference sequence). Germline trimming cut 1 base from V and 6 bases from J; bases unmatched to any gene: 6. CDR3 residues: CATSRATGSGNIQYF. CDR3 sequence (DNA): TGTGCCACCAGCAGAGCGACAGGGTCGGGAAACATTCAGTACTTC. Combining the CDR3 with reference TRBV15 and TRBJ2-4 gives the whole variable domain DAMVIQNPRYQVTQFGKPVTLSCSQTLNHNVMYWYQQKSSQAPKLLFHYYDKDFNNEADTPDNFQSRRPNTSFCFLDIRSPGLGDTAMYLCATSRATGSGNIQYFGAGTRLSVL.

In this sample, this clonotype turned up many times. The chain links TRBV25-1 to TRBJ2-7; D remains ambiguous. V was shortened by 3 bases and J by 7 bases, with 10 bases between the two germline ends. The CDR3 is 12 amino acids. CDR1 and CDR2 (germline): MGHDK, SYGVNS. CDR3 loop: CASSDLTKEQYF. The CDR3 coding sequence is TGTGCCAGCAGTGATCTGACGAAGGAGCAGTACTTC.

This chain links TRBV7-9 with TRBJ2-7; TRBD1 matches at 7 bases. Per the germline V gene, CDR1 is SEHNR and CDR2 is FQNEAQ (reference sequence). This CDR3 spans 15 amino acids. V trimming: 5 bases; J trimming: 3 bases; junction bases outside the gene matches: 10. CDR3 protein: CASSPRTGENYEQYF. The CDR3 coding sequence is TGTGCCAGCAGCCCCAGGACAGGAGAGAACTACGAGCAGTACTTC.

This clonotype was seen many times. V is TRBV9 and J is TRBJ1-4; 9 bases line up with TRBD1. Trimming took 2 bases from V and 8 from J; bases not matched to a gene: 1. This CDR3 is 13 amino acids long. Germline lookup yields CDR1 SGDLS and CDR2 YYNGEE. CDR3 residues: CASSVGQGEKLFF. CDR3 DNA sequence: TGTGCCAGCAGCGTGGGACAGGGAGAAAAACTGTTTTTT. Full variable domain (rest looked up from reference TRBV9 and TRBJ1-4): DSGVTQTPKHLITATGQRVTLRCSPRSGDLSVYWYQQSLDQGLQFLIQYYNGEERAKGNILERFSAQQFPDLHSELNLSSLELGDSALYFCASSVGQGEKLFFGSGTQLSVL.

This clonotype appeared once. The chain employs TRBV25-1 and TRBJ1-3; 7 bases are a match to TRBD1. Germline-derived CDR1 and CDR2 are MGHDK and SYGVNS. There are 14 residues in the CDR3. V shed 8 bases and J 3 bases; nucleotides not matched to a gene: 7. CDR3 amino acids: CASAEQGVGNTIYF. Written as DNA, the CDR3 is TGTGCCAGCGCCGAGCAGGGGGTTGGAAACACCATATATTTT.

This clonotype was counted only a few times. The chain recombines TRBV2 with TRBJ1-1; D unclear. V was shortened by 4 bases and J by 9 bases, with 12 bases between the two germline ends. Germline V gene sequence: CDR1 SNHLY, CDR2 FYNNEI. The CDR3 has 12 residues. CDR3 protein: CASSVLGHKAFF. CDR3 coding DNA: TGTGCCAGCAGTGTGCTTGGGCACAAAGCTTTCTTT.

As for this clonotype: The CDR3 does not close with the conserved phenylalanine or tryptophan, likely indicating a read error. The genes are TRBV11-2 and TRBJ2-7; TRBD1 might be the D (5 bases). This CDR3 is built from 12 residues. From germline, CDR1 is SGHAT and CDR2 FQNNGV. The V and J ends lost 2 bases and 6 bases respectively, with 8 bases between them. The DNA for the CDR3 is TGTGCCAGCAGCTTATCAGGGTTCGAGCAGTACCTC. Translating gives CASSLSGFEQYL.

The chain has TRBV14 and TRBJ2-7, with TRBD2 as a possible D gene (6 bases). Germline assignment: CDR1 SGHDN and CDR2 FVKESK. The germline V and J ends were trimmed by 0 bases and 1 base, with 13 bases remaining between them. The CDR3 is made up of 16 amino acids. The CDR3 sequence is CASSQDPGDGSYEQYF. DNA for the CDR3: TGTGCCAGCAGCCAAGATCCGGGGGACGGTTCCTACGAGCAGTACTTC.

At least ten counts were recorded for this clonotype. The chain couples TRBV7-2 to TRBJ2-7; maybe TRBD1 (5 bases). The germline V gene has CDR1 SGHTA and CDR2 FQGNSA. The V gene lost 5 bases and the J gene lost 4 bases, with 18 bases spanning the gap. The CDR3 runs to 15 residues. CDR3 DNA sequence: TGTGCCAGCAGCGCCGACGCAGGGCCTTGGTACGAGCAGTACTTC. Amino acids: CASSADAGPWYEQYF.

This clonotype was seen at least ten times. This chain joins TRBV4-1 and TRBJ2-7; no clear D. The CDR3 is 13 amino acids. Germline loops: CDR1 MGHRA, CDR2 YSYEKL. The ends were cut back, 3 bases at V and 0 bases at J, with 6 bases in the middle. CDR3 DNA sequence: TGCGCCAGCAGCCAGCATGACTCCTACGAGCAGTACTTC. This gives the protein CASSQHDSYEQYF.

About this clonotype: Being one base from a much bigger clone, this may be a read error. V and J are TRBV2 and TRBJ1-6; tentative D call: TRBD1 (6 bases). V was cut by 6 bases and J by 7 bases, with 16 bases left in between. The CDR3 is 15 amino acids. Germline CDR1 is SNHLY and CDR2 is FYNNEI. The CDR3, as DNA: TGTGCCAGCAGCGTAAGGGGGGGCGCGAATTCACCCCTCCACTTT. This gives the protein CASSVRGGANSPLHF.